Listed below are T cell receptor beta chains from one sample, sequenced in a study of OX40 agonist ivuxolimab in advanced cancers. Assay used: immunoSEQ multiplex PCR; TCRdb lists only in-frame clones, some missing. The sample includes under 85,000 clones, 84% of them seen just once. The sequencing here drew on CD4+ or CD8+ T cells sorted from blood, taken in a trial of the OX40 agonist ivuxolimab. The receptors come from an adult with an advanced solid tumor such as melanoma, head and neck, liver or kidney cancer. Both conserved end residues are part of each CDR3. Each record gives: J gene, V gene, clone size, D gene, CDR3 DNA, CDR3 protein. The D gene is left open where the match is weak. Size is omitted from some rows. Given values are once, few, many or a class for expanded clones.

TRBJ1-2 | TRBV11-3 | few | TRBD1 | TGTGCCAGCAGCCCGGGACAGCTCTATGGCTACACCTTC | CASSPGQLYGYTF
TRBJ1-2 | TRBV5-4 | NA | NA | TGTGCCAGCAGCATGGGTAGCCCAGTCCTTTATGGCTACACCTTC | CASSMGSPVLYGYTF
TRBJ2-7 | TRBV28 | NA | TRBD1 | TGTGCCAGCAGACCCGACAGGGCTCCCTACGAGCAGTACTTC | CASRPDRAPYEQYF
TRBJ2-5 | TRBV2 | NA | TRBD1 | TGTGCCAGCAGCCTCAGGGGGCCCCAAGAGACCCAGTACTTC | CASSLRGPQETQYF
TRBJ2-5 | TRBV20-1 | NA | NA | TGCAGTGCTAGAGCAGGGGAGACCCAGTACTTC | CSARAGETQYF
TRBJ1-5 | TRBV18 | NA | TRBD1 | TGTGCCAGCTCATTCATCGGGGACAGGGTAGGCAATCAGCCCCAGCATTTT | CASSFIGDRVGNQPQHF
TRBJ1-1 | TRBV4-3 | NA | NA | TGCGCCAGCAGCCAAGAAGGGGAGGGCCCTGGCACTGAAGCTTTCTTT | CASSQEGEGPGTEAFF
TRBJ2-1 | TRBV10-3 | NA | NA | TGTGCCATCAGGCCTACCCAGGGAAACATTTACAATGAGCAGTTCTTC | CAIRPTQGNIYNEQFF
TRBJ2-7 | TRBV6-5 | NA | NA | TGTGCCAGCAGTACGGGACACTACGAGCAGTACTTC | CASSTGHYEQYF
TRBJ2-1 | TRBV29-1 | NA | TRBD1 | TGCAGCGTTGGACAGGGTAGCAATGAGCAGTTCTTC | CSVGQGSNEQFF
TRBJ1-6 | TRBV7-8 | NA | NA | TGTGCCAGCAGCTTAAGTGCAGGGAGAGCTTATTCACCCCTCCACTTT | CASSLSAGRAYSPLHF
TRBJ2-5 | TRBV6-6 | NA | TRBD2 | TGTGCCGTCGGGCGGGGGGCGGATGAGACCCAGTACTTC | CAVGRGADETQYF
TRBJ2-7 | TRBV7-2 | NA | TRBD1 | TGTGCCAGCAGCCCACAGGGGGCCGGGGAGCAGTACTTC | CASSPQGAGEQYF
TRBJ2-3 | TRBV30 | NA | NA | TGTGCCTGGAGGGAACAGCCGTACACAGATACGCAGTATTTT | CAWREQPYTDTQYF
TRBJ2-1 | TRBV7-3 | NA | NA | TGTGCCAGCAGCCTAGCAGCCTCCTACAATGAGCAGTTCTTC | CASSLAASYNEQFF
TRBJ2-6 | TRBV5-1 | NA | TRBD2 | TGCGCCAGCAGCTTGGCTTATGGCGGGGGTTTAAGCTCTGGGGCCAACGTCCTGACTTTC | CASSLAYGGGLSSGANVLTF
TRBJ2-2 | TRBV5-1 | NA | NA | TGCGCCAGCAGCTTGATTGAGAGGGGGTCCGGGGAGCTGTTTTTT | CASSLIERGSGELFF
TRBJ1-3 | TRBV5-1 | NA | NA | TGCGCCAGCAGCTTGAACGGACAGTACTCTGGAAACACCATATATTTT | CASSLNGQYSGNTIYF
TRBJ2-5 | TRBV2 | NA | NA | TGTGCCAGCAGTGAAAGGGGAGGGGGGCGAGTGGAGACCCAGTACTTC | CASSERGGGRVETQYF
TRBJ2-3 | TRBV29-1 | NA | TRBD2 | TGCAGCGTTGACTACCGCGGGGGACTAGAGCAGTATTTT | CSVDYRGGLEQYF
TRBJ1-3 | TRBV9 | NA | TRBD1 | TGTGCCAGCAGCCCAGCGGGGACAGCTGGAAACACCATATATTTT | CASSPAGTAGNTIYF
TRBJ2-5 | TRBV27 | NA | TRBD1 | TGTGCCAGCAATATGATGGGGACAGGGGAAGAGACCCAGTACTTC | CASNMMGTGEETQYF
TRBJ2-2 | TRBV5-6 | NA | NA | TGTGCCAGCAGCTTGGACGGGACATTGGCCACCGGGGAGCTGTTTTTT | CASSLDGTLATGELFF
TRBJ1-2 | TRBV7-2 | NA | NA | TGTGCCAGCAGCTTAGCGCCTGGGAACTATGGCTACACCTTC | CASSLAPGNYGYTF
TRBJ1-1 | TRBV5-8 | once | TRBD1 | TGTGCCAGCAGCGGGGGACAGGGCCCTATGGGAACTGAAGCTTTCTTT | CASSGGQGPMGTEAFF
TRBJ1-1 | TRBV5-1 | NA | NA | TGCGCCAGCAGCTTGGAGCAGGGCGCCACTGAAGCTTTCTTT | CASSLEQGATEAFF
TRBJ2-6 | TRBV7-9 | NA | NA | TGTGCCAGCAGCTTAACTGATCGGCCCGGGGCCAACGTCCTGACTTTC | CASSLTDRPGANVLTF
TRBJ1-3 | TRBV5-6 | once | NA | TGTGCCAGCAGCGCCCGCAGGGTGGGAACTGGAAACACCATATATTTT | CASSARRVGTGNTIYF
TRBJ2-2 | TRBV9 | NA | TRBD1 | TGTGCCAGCCGGGGACAGTCCAACACCGGGGAGCTGTTTTTT | CASRGQSNTGELFF
TRBJ2-5 | TRBV28 | NA | TRBD1 | TGTGCCAGCAGTTTTGACAGGGGCCTCCAAGAGACCCAGTACTTC | CASSFDRGLQETQYF
TRBJ2-7 | TRBV2 | NA | NA | TGTGCCCATAAACTGACCCTTGCCTCCTACGAGCAGTACTTC | CAHKLTLASYEQYF
TRBJ2-1 | TRBV7-3 | NA | NA | TGTGCCAGCAGCCCCACCGCAGGGTACGATGAGCAGTTCTTC | CASSPTAGYDEQFF
TRBJ2-7 | TRBV5-4 | NA | NA | TGTGCCAGCAGCTCCACGGCTTACTCCTACGAGCAGTACTTC | CASSSTAYSYEQYF
TRBJ2-7 | TRBV18 | NA | TRBD1 | TGTGCCAGCTCACGACAGGGGCGGGAGCAGTACTTC | CASSRQGREQYF
TRBJ1-5 | TRBV7-9 | NA | TRBD1 | TGTGCCAGCAGCTTAGCCGGACAGGGCAATCAGCCCCAGCATTTT | CASSLAGQGNQPQHF